These T cell receptor beta chains were read from a single sample in a study of blood T cell repertoires in COVID-19. Assay: immunoSEQ multiplex PCR; the TCRdb copy retains only in-frame clones and omits some. The table lists approximately 89,000 clones, nearly 90% of them singletons. Source material: peripheral blood. The receptors shown here come from a man aged 70-80 years with acute or convalescent COVID-19. CDR3s include the opening cysteine and the closing phenylalanine or tryptophan. Fields, in order: D gene, V gene, J gene, clone size, CDR3 protein, CDR3 DNA. A D gene is named only where the DNA matches it firmly. Clone size, where shown, is once, few, many, or a class for clones that have expanded.

D gene: TRBD1
V gene: TRBV11-2
J gene: TRBJ1-3
clone size: few
CDR3 protein: CASSLPRTGATVAGNTIYF
CDR3 DNA: TGTGCCAGCAGCTTACCCCGGACAGGGGCTACGGTGGCTGGAAACACCATATATTTT

D gene: -
V gene: TRBV9
J gene: TRBJ1-1
clone size: -
CDR3 protein: CASSVSHGNTEAFF
CDR3 DNA: TGTGCCAGCAGCGTCAGTCATGGGAACACTGAAGCTTTCTTT

D gene: TRBD1
V gene: TRBV4-1
J gene: TRBJ1-5
clone size: -
CDR3 protein: CASSRDGTGGEPQHF
CDR3 DNA: TGCGCCAGCAGCCGAGACGGGACAGGGGGCGAGCCCCAGCATTTT

D gene: TRBD1
V gene: TRBV10-3
J gene: TRBJ1-1
clone size: -
CDR3 protein: CAITLGQGVTEAFF
CDR3 DNA: TGTGCCATCACCCTGGGACAGGGGGTCACTGAAGCTTTCTTT

D gene: TRBD2
V gene: TRBV3-1/TRBV3-2
J gene: TRBJ2-2
clone size: -
CDR3 protein: CASSLLAGGNTGELFF
CDR3 DNA: TGTGCCAGCAGCCTATTAGCGGGGGGAAACACCGGGGAGCTGTTTTTT

D gene: -
V gene: TRBV18
J gene: TRBJ1-4
clone size: -
CDR3 protein: CASSPEQGRGIGKLFF
CDR3 DNA: TGTGCCAGCTCACCGGAACAAGGCAGGGGAATCGGAAAACTGTTTTTT

D gene: -
V gene: TRBV28
J gene: TRBJ2-2
clone size: -
CDR3 protein: CASSLAPPGELFF
CDR3 DNA: TGTGCCAGCAGTTTGGCTCCCCCCGGGGAGCTGTTTTTT

D gene: TRBD1
V gene: TRBV29-1
J gene: TRBJ2-7
clone size: -
CDR3 protein: CSVVDRLSSYEQYF
CDR3 DNA: TGCAGCGTTGTGGACAGGCTTTCCTCCTACGAGCAGTACTTC

D gene: -
V gene: TRBV19
J gene: TRBJ2-2
clone size: -
CDR3 protein: CASSILGANTGELFF
CDR3 DNA: TGTGCCAGTAGTATCCTGGGAGCGAACACCGGGGAGCTGTTTTTT

D gene: -
V gene: TRBV6-5
J gene: TRBJ1-1
clone size: once
CDR3 protein: CASRRGIDTEAFF
CDR3 DNA: TGTGCCAGCAGGAGGGGGATTGACACTGAAGCTTTCTTT

D gene: -
V gene: TRBV9
J gene: TRBJ1-4
clone size: -
CDR3 protein: CASSILTGSNEKLFF
CDR3 DNA: TGTGCCAGCAGCATATTGACAGGATCTAATGAAAAACTGTTTTTT

D gene: TRBD2
V gene: TRBV9
J gene: TRBJ2-1
clone size: -
CDR3 protein: CASSPAGGQGWDEQFF
CDR3 DNA: TGTGCCAGCAGCCCAGCGGGGGGCCAGGGTTGGGATGAGCAGTTCTTC

D gene: TRBD1
V gene: TRBV24-1
J gene: TRBJ2-1
clone size: -
CDR3 protein: CATSDPGQINEQFF
CDR3 DNA: TGTGCCACCAGTGATCCGGGACAGATTAATGAGCAGTTCTTC

D gene: -
V gene: TRBV27
J gene: TRBJ1-2
clone size: -
CDR3 protein: CASSPTQANYGYTF
CDR3 DNA: TGTGCCAGCAGTCCAACACAGGCCAACTATGGCTACACCTTC

D gene: TRBD1
V gene: TRBV11-2
J gene: TRBJ2-2
clone size: -
CDR3 protein: CASSLWDRDNTGELFF
CDR3 DNA: TGTGCCAGCAGCTTATGGGACAGGGATAACACCGGGGAGCTGTTTTTT

D gene: -
V gene: TRBV19
J gene: TRBJ2-7
clone size: -
CDR3 protein: CASSITSLHEQYF
CDR3 DNA: TGTGCCAGTAGTATTACTAGTCTGCACGAGCAGTACTTC

D gene: -
V gene: TRBV6-5
J gene: TRBJ1-1
clone size: -
CDR3 protein: CASSTAARNTEAFF
CDR3 DNA: TGTGCCAGCAGTACCGCGGCAAGGAACACTGAAGCTTTCTTT